This passage covers 8 T cell receptor beta chains from one sample sequenced in a study of shared clonotypes between healthy human individuals. This table comes from immunoSEQ multiplex PCR, and its TCRdb copy is limited to in-frame clones, with some not included. The sample consists of roughly 2.6 million clones, approximately 94% of them appearing once. What was sequenced was naive CD4+ T cells sorted from blood. The subset: CD45RA+ positively selected. These receptors all stem from a man in his late teens or twenties in good health.

J is TRBJ2-7 and V is TRBV4-1, with D perhaps matching TRBD1 or TRBD2 (5 bases each). CDR1 and CDR2 (germline): MGHRA, YSYEKL. The V and J ends lost 6 bases and 1 base respectively, with 16 bases between them. The CDR3 covers 15 residues. CDR3: CASSSALGASYEQYF. The DNA for the CDR3 is TGCGCCAGCAGTTCCGCCCTCGGGGCTTCCTACGAGCAGTACTTC.

Worth noting for this clone: Other nucleotide sequences from this sample produce the same CDR3. The rearrangement links TRBV28 to TRBJ1-1, with unresolved D. The CDR3 is made up of 12 amino acids. V lost 4 bases, J lost 1 base, and 4 bases lay in between. The germline gives CDR1 MDHEN, CDR2 SYDVKM. CDR3 sequence (DNA): TGTGCCAGCAGTTGGAGGAACACTGAAGCTTTCTTT. It translates to CASSWRNTEAFF.

The rearrangement links TRBV5-6 to TRBJ2-6; no clear D. This CDR3 region has 15 residues. The V gene's germline CDR1 is SGHDT and CDR2 YYEEEE. V was cut by 4 bases and J by 0 bases, with 8 bases left in between. CDR3 sequence reads: CASSDLSSGANVLTF. The CDR3 DNA reads TGTGCCAGCAGCGATCTCAGCTCTGGGGCCAACGTCCTGACTTTC.

About this clone: The same CDR3 arises from other DNA sequences in this sample as well. This chain links TRBV29-1 with TRBJ1-4, with no clear D. Germline CDR1 is SQVTM and CDR2 is ANQGSEA. The CDR3 length is 12 residues. Trimming took 7 bases from V and 3 from J, leaving 9 bases between them. The DNA for the CDR3 is TGCAGCGCTGGCCGGTCTAATGAAAAACTGTTTTTT. Protein: CSAGRSNEKLFF.

The CDR3 protein is CASSDHRGYGYTF. CDR3 sequence (DNA): TGCGCCAGCAGTGACCACAGGGGCTATGGCTACACCTTC. The chain carries TRBV10-2 and TRBJ1-2, with 7 bases lining up with TRBD1. V lost 3 bases and J lost 4; bases outside the gene matches: 2. CDR1 and CDR2 from the germline V gene are WSHSY and SAAADI. The CDR3 sequence is 13 residues long.

This clone was counted a single time. The sample contains more than one DNA sequence encoding this CDR3. This chain uses TRBV10-3 with TRBJ1-5, with D perhaps matching TRBD1 (5 bases). Germline lookup yields CDR1 ENHRY and CDR2 SYGVKD. The CDR3 consists of 15 residues. V was cut by 3 bases and J by 2 bases, with 11 bases left in between. CDR3 sequence reads: CAISDSGGGNQPQHF. For the CDR3, the DNA is TGTGCCATCAGTGATAGCGGGGGAGGCAATCAGCCCCAGCATTTT.

The V and J genes are TRBV13 and TRBJ1-2; D perhaps matches TRBD1 (5 bases). The CDR3 covers 12 residues. The ends were cut back, 2 bases at V and 10 bases at J, with 11 bases in the middle. Germline V gives CDR1 PRHDT, CDR2 FYEKMQ (reference sequence). CDR3: CASSLLSRVYTF. The CDR3, as DNA: TGTGCCAGCAGCTTATTATCCAGGGTCTACACCTTC.

The V and J genes are TRBV6-1 and TRBJ2-1; 7 positions agree with TRBD2. This CDR3 has 17 amino acids. Germline CDR1 reads MNHNS; CDR2 reads SASEGT. The ends lost 0 bases at V and 3 bases at J; junction bases unmatched: 8. The DNA of the CDR3 is TGTGCCAGCAGTGAAGCGCTTTGGGGGAGGGACTACAATGAGCAGTTCTTC. Its protein product is CASSEALWGRDYNEQFF.